Listed below are T cell receptor beta chains from one sample, sequenced in a study of PD-1 blockade in classical Hodgkin lymphoma. Data came from immunoSEQ multiplex PCR; TCRdb stores just in-frame clones and leaves some out. The sample has about 85,000 clones, about nine tenths seen once. Material: peripheral blood mononuclear cells (PBMCs), obtained before the second cycle of nivolumab. These receptors all come from a human donor with classical Hodgkin lymphoma. CDR3s include the opening cysteine and the closing phenylalanine or tryptophan. The order of the fields is V gene, clone size, D gene, J gene, CDR3 protein, CDR3 DNA. The D gene is left open where the match is weak. Size is stated for part of the rows, as once, few or many counts, or as a class when the clone is expanded.

TRBV6-6	-	TRBD2	TRBJ2-7	CASSYSGGPSYEQYF	TGTGCCAGCAGTTACTCGGGAGGGCCCTCCTACGAGCAGTACTTC
TRBV6-6	-	-	TRBJ2-7	CASSRQTPYEQYF	TGTGCCAGCAGTCGACAGACACCCTACGAGCAGTACTTC
TRBV28	once	-	TRBJ2-7	CASSPLGSRPLREQYF	TGTGCCAGCAGTCCCCTGGGGAGCAGACCTCTCCGCGAGCAGTACTTC
TRBV5-6	-	-	TRBJ1-4	CASSLWRGASEKLFF	TGTGCCAGCAGCTTGTGGCGGGGGGCGTCTGAAAAACTGTTTTTT
TRBV28	-	TRBD1	TRBJ2-6	CASRSLRGRIGANVLTF	TGTGCCAGCAGGTCGTTGAGGGGGCGGATTGGGGCCAACGTCCTGACTTTC
TRBV5-1	-	-	TRBJ2-7	CASGPDLYPYEQYF	TGCGCCAGCGGTCCGGACCTCTATCCCTACGAGCAGTACTTC
TRBV29-1	-	TRBD1	TRBJ1-4	CSVAGTGQDTNEKLFF	TGCAGCGTTGCCGGGACAGGTCAGGATACTAATGAAAAACTGTTTTTT
TRBV7-9	-	-	TRBJ1-1	CASSLPGGAPEAFF	TGTGCCAGCAGCCTTCCGGGGGGCGCGCCTGAAGCTTTCTTT
TRBV27	-	-	TRBJ1-4	CASSFAGANEKLFF	TGTGCCAGCAGTTTTGCAGGGGCTAATGAAAAACTGTTTTTT
TRBV28	once	-	TRBJ1-5	CASSLWGGSRGNQPQHF	TGTGCCAGCAGTTTATGGGGGGGAAGTCGGGGCAATCAGCCCCAGCATTTT
TRBV27	-	TRBD2	TRBJ2-7	CASSPGLAGTDYEQYF	TGTGCCAGCAGTCCAGGACTAGCGGGGACAGACTACGAGCAGTACTTC
TRBV28	few	-	TRBJ1-1	CASSSQNTEAFF	TGTGCCAGCAGTTCTCAGAACACTGAAGCTTTCTTT
TRBV29-1	-	TRBD2	TRBJ2-5	CSVAGLAGGVVETQYF	TGCAGCGTCGCAGGACTAGCGGGAGGGGTTGTCGAGACCCAGTACTTC
TRBV6-6	-	-	TRBJ1-1	CASSIRLPEAFF	TGTGCCAGTTCAATTCGCCTGCCTGAAGCTTTCTTT
TRBV19	-	-	TRBJ1-1	CASSISVRVEVNTEAFF	TGTGCCAGTAGTATCTCGGTCCGGGTGGAGGTGAACACTGAAGCTTTCTTT
TRBV5-4	-	-	TRBJ1-1	CAEGGSLGTEAFF	TGTGCCGAGGGGGGGAGTTTAGGGACTGAAGCTTTCTTT
TRBV2	-	-	TRBJ1-2	CASRGQGNVGYTF	TGTGCCAGCCGGGGGCAGGGGAATGTGGGCTACACCTTC
TRBV5-1	-	TRBD2	TRBJ2-7	CASSLDVGLAGNEQYF	TGCGCCAGCAGCTTGGATGTGGGACTAGCGGGTAACGAGCAGTACTTC
TRBV5-1	-	TRBD1	TRBJ2-7	CASSGTGTAVSSYEQYF	TGCGCCAGCAGCGGGACCGGGACAGCAGTATCCTCCTACGAGCAGTACTTC
TRBV30	-	-	TRBJ2-3	CAWSENGLETDTQYF	TGTGCCTGGAGTGAGAACGGGCTCGAAACAGATACGCAGTATTTT
TRBV7-9	-	TRBD1	TRBJ2-3	CASSLEDRGDTQYF	TGTGCCAGCAGCTTAGAGGACAGGGGTGATACGCAGTATTTT
TRBV2	-	-	TRBJ2-7	CASTHRAYEQYF	TGTGCCAGCACTCACAGAGCCTACGAGCAGTACTTC
TRBV21-1	once	-	TRBJ2-7	CAGRPGQGFHEQYF	TGTGCCGGTAGACCGGGACAGGGGTTCCACGAGCAGTACTTC
TRBV19	once	-	TRBJ1-2	CASSIDLQVYGYTF	TGTGCCAGTAGTATAGACTTACAAGTCTATGGCTACACCTTC
TRBV2	-	TRBD1	TRBJ2-1	CASRTGQGSSYNEQFF	TGTGCCAGCAGAACGGGACAGGGGAGCTCCTACAATGAGCAGTTCTTC
TRBV6-1	-	-	TRBJ1-1	CASSGLQVLEAFF	TGTGCCAGCAGTGGATTACAAGTTCTGGAAGCTTTCTTT
TRBV27	-	TRBD2	TRBJ2-5	CASSLSRRGETQYF	TGTGCCAGCAGTTTATCGAGGCGGGGGGAGACCCAGTACTTC
TRBV5-1	-	-	TRBJ2-5	CASSYQDSLETQYF	TGCGCCAGCAGTTACCAGGACAGTCTCGAGACCCAGTACTTC
TRBV27	few	-	TRBJ2-2	CAIIFNTGELFF	TGTGCCATCATTTTTAATACCGGGGAGCTGTTTTTT
TRBV5-1	few	TRBD2	TRBJ2-3	CASSSVRTSVSVSNTDTQYF	TGCGCCAGCAGCTCGGTGCGGACTAGCGTTTCGGTATCGAACACAGATACGCAGTATTTT
TRBV28	-	-	TRBJ1-2	CASTTINPPYGYTF	TGTGCCAGCACCACCATCAATCCCCCCTATGGCTACACCTTC
TRBV29-1	-	TRBD1	TRBJ2-1	CSGGTGILSGEQFF	TGCAGCGGGGGGACAGGGATCTTATCAGGGGAGCAGTTCTTC
TRBV11-2	-	TRBD1	TRBJ2-1	CASTSRGRSGSYNEQFF	TGTGCCAGCACCTCAAGGGGGCGGAGCGGCTCCTACAATGAGCAGTTCTTC
TRBV19	-	TRBD1	TRBJ1-3	CASSAGTDSGNTIYF	TGTGCCAGTAGTGCCGGGACAGACTCTGGAAACACCATATATTTT
TRBV27	-	-	TRBJ2-4	CASSPRPPFAGLAKNIQYF	TGTGCCAGCAGTCCGCGTCCCCCGTTCGCAGGGCTAGCCAAAAACATTCAGTACTTC
TRBV10-2	-	-	TRBJ1-1	CASKRERRDTEAFF	TGCGCCAGCAAAAGGGAAAGGAGGGACACTGAAGCTTTCTTT
TRBV20-1	-	-	TRBJ1-1	CSAIPGTEAFF	TGCAGTGCTATTCCCGGGACAGAAGCTTTCTTT
TRBV6-6	-	-	TRBJ1-1	CAIEPLPGMNTEAFF	TGTGCCATCGAGCCTCTCCCCGGAATGAACACTGAAGCTTTCTTT
TRBV18	few	-	TRBJ2-7	CASSLSSEPYEQYF	TGTGCCAGCTCACTAAGCTCTGAGCCCTACGAGCAGTACTTC
TRBV6-6	-	-	TRBJ1-4	CASKVTGGGDEKLFF	TGTGCCAGCAAGGTCACGGGAGGGGGTGATGAAAAACTGTTTTTT
TRBV5-1	-	TRBD1	TRBJ2-3	CASSPGQGADTQYF	TGCGCCAGCAGCCCCGGACAGGGGGCAGATACGCAGTATTTT
TRBV11-2	-	TRBD1	TRBJ2-5	CASSLGQGQGETQYF	TGTGCCAGCAGCTTGGGACAGGGACAGGGGGAGACCCAGTACTTC
TRBV27	-	-	TRBJ2-1	CASSYGLSSYNEQFF	TGTGCCAGCAGTTATGGACTAAGCTCCTACAATGAGCAGTTCTTC
TRBV11-1	-	-	TRBJ2-7	CASSSDLRAYEQYF	TGTGCCAGCAGCTCCGACTTAAGGGCCTACGAGCAGTACTTC
TRBV15	-	TRBD1	TRBJ1-1	CATSRPGQGVLNTEAFF	TGTGCCACCAGCAGGCCGGGACAGGGGGTCCTGAACACTGAAGCTTTCTTT
TRBV28	-	TRBD1	TRBJ2-1	CASSVHPGQLYNEQFF	TGTGCCAGCAGTGTTCACCCGGGACAGCTATACAATGAGCAGTTCTTC
TRBV9	few	-	TRBJ2-5	CASSAGETQYF	TGTGCCAGCAGCGCTGGGGAGACCCAGTACTTC